This T cell receptor beta chain was sequenced in a study of early T cells in non-severe SARS-CoV-2 infection. Each CDR3 protein is one row after TCRdb ran MiXCR on the 5' RACE reads. The sample carries around 31,000 distinct CDR3 sequences, roughly a tenth recorded once. This clonotype was counted many times. The CDR3 loop spans 14 amino acids. Unmatched junction bases numbered 8, after V lost 6 bases and J lost 5 bases. The chain combines TRBV12-3 or TRBV12-4 with TRBJ1-2, with 8 nucleotides matching TRBD1. Input material: whole blood. The source is an adult who was a healthcare worker with PCR-confirmed SARS-CoV-2 infection or an uninfected control (not recorded which). The CDR3 is CASSPGQGPYGYTF. DNA of the CDR3: TGTGCCAGCAGCCCAGGACAGGGTCCTTATGGCTACACCTTC.